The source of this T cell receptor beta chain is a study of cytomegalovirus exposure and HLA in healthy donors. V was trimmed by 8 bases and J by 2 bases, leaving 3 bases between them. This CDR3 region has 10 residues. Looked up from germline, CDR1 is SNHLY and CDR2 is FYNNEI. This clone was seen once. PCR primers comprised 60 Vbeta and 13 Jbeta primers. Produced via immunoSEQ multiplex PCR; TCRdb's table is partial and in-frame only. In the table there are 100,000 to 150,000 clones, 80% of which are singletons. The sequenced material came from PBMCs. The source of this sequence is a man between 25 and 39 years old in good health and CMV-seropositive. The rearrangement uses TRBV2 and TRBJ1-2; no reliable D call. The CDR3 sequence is CASENYGYTF. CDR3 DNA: TGTGCCAGCGAGAACTATGGCTACACCTTC.